The present entry profiles one TCR beta chain with its context. The antigen remains undetermined. This entry comes from a study of cytomegalovirus exposure and HLA in healthy donors. Study overall: In a previous analysis, 110 million or so unique TCR beta sequences were found from 150 million to 200 million T cells.

Whole-study results and caveats: The study labeled approximately 150 TCR beta chains cytomegalovirus-associated. Analysis was carried out at a later point, and it linked a missense DCLRE1C variant to TCR beta V- and J-gene trimming.

The PCR was carried out with 60 Vbeta primers and 13 Jbeta primers. Only in-frame clones appear in the TCRdb table, and some are missing; sequencing was by immunoSEQ multiplex PCR. The table lists 150,000 to 200,000 clones, 81% of them singletons, with roughly 5% in the top ten. The V and J ends lost 6 bases and 5 bases, in that order; junction bases with no gene match: 6. CDR3 length equals 14 residues. Germline lookup yields CDR1 MDHEN and CDR2 SYDVKM. The TCR originated in a woman aged 18-29 years in good health and CMV-seropositive. Sequenced material: PBMCs. The chain is built from TRBV28 and TRBJ2-3; TRBD1 agrees at 9 bases. In DNA form, the CDR3 reads TGTGCCAGCAGGACAGGGGGTTCGGTAGATACGCAGTATTTT. Translated, it gives CASRTGGSVDTQYF.